This TCR beta chain was retrieved from a study of shared clonotypes between healthy human individuals. There are 15 residues in the CDR3. The germline CDR1 and CDR2 sequences are SGHRS and YFSETQ. V was cut by 0 bases and J by 4 bases, with 10 bases left in between. On sorted subsets, replicate PCRs used approximately 190 ng DNA, or 31,000 or so T cell genomes. Method: immunoSEQ multiplex PCR; TCRdb's copy keeps in-frame clones and lacks some. The sample lists roughly 1,000,000 clones; around three quarters were seen once. The sequence was obtained from a man between 18 and 35 years old in good health. Some clones in this sample may be carry-over from other donors' samples. The chain joins TRBV5-1 to TRBJ1-4; the D is unclear. What was sequenced was memory CD4+ T cells from PBMCs. The subset: CD45RA-negative fraction. The CDR3 is CASSLGGSLNEKLFF. The DNA of the CDR3 is TGCGCCAGCAGCTTGGGTGGCAGCCTTAATGAAAAACTGTTTTTT.